A single sample gave rise to the 18 T cell receptor beta chains below, sequenced in a study of tumor and adjacent non-tumor tissue in lung cancer. Three rounds of nested PCR, following a modified ARM-PCR protocol, produced the TCRbeta library. TCRdb analysed the multiplex PCR reads with MiXCR anew, one entry per CDR3 protein. Seen here are some 97,000 distinct CDR3 sequences, roughly 60% observed once, and the top ten hold around 19%. RNA was extracted from bulk tissue without any cell sorting. The normal lung tissue was taken more than 3 cm from the tumor edge. The sequencing sample was made of distant non-tumor lung tissue. These receptors came from a man aged 30 to 39 with non-small cell lung cancer.

Comments on this clonotype: Given a much more abundant clone one base away, this may be a read error. This chain joins TRBV10-3 and TRBJ2-3; weak D call: TRBD2 (7 bases). The germline gives CDR1 ENHRY, CDR2 SYGVKD. The CDR3 is made up of 14 amino acids. CDR3 protein: CAISERGGTYTQYF. CDR3 sequence (DNA): TGTGCCATCAGTGAGAGGGGGGGCACATATACGCAGTATTTT.

About this clonotype itself: This may be a read error, as it is one base from a much larger clone. The V gene is TRBV20-1, the J gene TRBJ2-7; TRBD2 matches at 13 bases. Per the germline V gene, CDR1 is DFQATT and CDR2 is SNEGSKA (reference sequence). V was pared by 5 bases and J by 7 bases, with 20 bases of the junction left unmatched. This CDR3 region has 18 residues. The CDR3 sequence is CSALNIWRTSGRSREQYF. The CDR3 DNA is TGCAGTGCTCTCAACATCTGGAGGACTAGCGGGAGATCGAGGGAGCAGTACTTC.

CDR3 loop: CSSVLATDTQYF. CDR3 nucleotide sequence: TGCAGCTCGGTACTAGCGACAGATACGCAGTATTTT. The chain combines TRBV29-1 with TRBJ2-3; 7 positions agree with TRBD2. The V gene's germline CDR1 is SQVTM and CDR2 ANQGSEA. J lost 3 bases, V lost 8 bases, and 5 bases had no gene match. The CDR3 runs to 12 residues.

A note on this clonotype: One end of the junction varies from germline; a read error may be responsible. This chain links TRBV4-3 with TRBJ1-1; D is undetermined. Germline CDR1 LGHNA, CDR2 YSLEER. This CDR3 has 14 residues. The CDR3 here is CAGSHDKWPTEAFF. For the CDR3, the DNA is TGCGCCGGCAGCCATGACAAGTGGCCCACTGAAGCTTTCTTT.

In its sample, this clonotype was seen a few times. It may be a read error: a sequence one base away is much more abundant. The chain links TRBV20-1 to TRBJ2-5; TRBD2 aligns across 8 bases. V lost 5 bases to trimming and J lost 5 bases; unmatched junction nucleotides: 10. Germline values: CDR1 DFQATT, CDR2 SNEGSKA (reference sequence). The CDR3 spans 14 residues. CDR3 sequence (DNA): TGCAGTGCTCCAGCGACTAGCGACAGGGAGACCCAGTACTTC. This sequence encodes CSAPATSDRETQYF.

Points on this clonotype: Its ends do not fully match the called genes, so a read error is possible. The chain recombines TRBV20-1 with TRBJ2-3, with D possibly being TRBD1 or TRBD2 (5 bases each). The germline V gene has CDR1 DFQATT and CDR2 SNEGSKA (reference sequence). The CDR3 sequence is 14 residues long. The CDR3 bases are TGCAGTGTTCCCCCGACGCGGGCAACAGGTACGCAGTATTTT. Translation gives CSVPPTRATGTQYF.

A word on this clonotype: A read error is possible here, since a much larger clone lies one base away. The chain is built from TRBV7-3 and TRBJ2-7; 8 bases are a match to TRBD1. The CDR3 covers 13 residues. In germline, CDR1 is SGHTA, CDR2 FQGTGA. The CDR3: CASSLSPGGEQCF. Here the CDR3 DNA reads TGTGCCAGCAGCTTAAGTCCAGGGGGCGAGCAGTGCTTC.

A note on this clonotype: The junction departs from the called germline gene at one end, perhaps through a read error. CDR3 in DNA: TGTGCCAGCGGTTACTCCCGGGGGACCTATGGCTACACCTTC. Its translation is CASGYSRGTYGYTF. The chain links TRBV6-5 to TRBJ1-2; perhaps TRBD1 as D (5 bases). The CDR3 extends over 14 amino acids. CDR1 and CDR2 (germline): MNHEY, SVGAGI.

Notes on this clonotype: One end of the junction does not line up with germline, which may come from a read error. The chain couples TRBV5-1 to TRBJ2-7; 7 bases are a match to TRBD1. Germline CDR1 is SGHRS and CDR2 is YFSETQ. The CDR3 contains 15 residues. The CDR3 here is CACSLVGDSSYEQYF. Here the CDR3 DNA reads TGCGCCTGCAGCTTGGTGGGGGACAGTTCCTACGAGCAGTACTTC.

This clonotype was counted only a few times. A much more abundant neighbour one base away suggests this may be a read error. The chain links TRBV6-2 or TRBV6-3 to TRBJ1-6; 9 bases are a match to TRBD1. This CDR3 is built from 16 residues. The V and J ends lost 0 bases and 7 bases, in that order; junction bases with no gene match: 4. Per the germline V gene, CDR1 is MNHEY and CDR2 is SVGEGT. CDR3 amino acids: CASSYSRTGVNSPLHF. The CDR3, as DNA: TGTGCCAGCAGTTACTCCCGGACAGGGGTCAATTCACCCCTCCACTTT.

About this clonotype itself: Possible read error: a much larger clone is one base away. The CDR3 region has the DNA TGTGCCACCAGTGATCCGACTAGCGGGAGTTCGGATACGCAGTATTTT. Translation gives CATSDPTSGSSDTQYF. The chain has TRBV24-1 and TRBJ2-3, with 12 bases aligning to TRBD2. This CDR3 comprises 16 residues. Trimming at V came to 3 bases and at J to 6 bases, leaving 6 bases not matched to a gene. CDR1 is KGHDR and CDR2 is SFDVKD in the germline V gene.

This chain joins TRBV4-1 and TRBJ2-7, with D maybe TRBD2 (5 bases). This CDR3 contains 15 residues. Trimming removed 5 bases at V and 5 bases at J, with 19 bases between. Germline lookup yields CDR1 MGHRA and CDR2 YSYEKL. The CDR3 DNA follows: TGCGCCAGCAGCACCGAGCCCCTCGAGGGCCACGAGCAGTACTTC. Translating gives CASSTEPLEGHEQYF.

This clonotype has at least ten counts. The chain links TRBV7-8 to TRBJ2-5; the D is unclear. The length of the CDR3 is 13 residues. Germline-derived CDR1 and CDR2 are SGHVS and FQNEAQ. The germline V and J ends were trimmed by 2 bases and 0 bases, with 4 bases remaining between them. CDR3 sequence (DNA): TGTGCCAGCAGCTTAAGACACCAAGAGACCCAGTACTTC. Translated, it gives CASSLRHQETQYF.

About this clonotype itself: A read error may account for a junction end that differs from germline. The CDR3 coding sequence is TGCGCCAGCAGCTTAGATAGACTACCAGGCACTGAAGCTTTCTTT. This encodes CASSLDRLPGTEAFF. The rearrangement uses TRBV11-3 and TRBJ1-1; D gene ambiguous. Germline lookup yields CDR1 SGHNT and CDR2 YENEEA. The CDR3 loop spans 15 amino acids.

Worth noting for this clonotype: Mismatch with germline at one junction end may stem from a read error. CDR3 residues: CRVARVPSGNTIYF. CDR3 bases: TGCAGAGTTGCGAGAGTTCCCTCTGGAAACACCATATATTTT. The V call is TRBV29-1, the J call TRBJ1-3; D ambiguous. Germline CDR1 and CDR2: SQVTM and ANQGSEA. The CDR3 loop spans 14 amino acids.

Turning to this clonotype: Sequence at one end of the junction differs from germline and may be a read error. The chain links TRBV11-2 to TRBJ2-7; D is perhaps TRBD1 or TRBD2 (5 bases each). This CDR3 region has 14 residues. Per germline, CDR1 SGHAT and CDR2 FQNNGV. The CDR3 nucleotides are TGTGCCAGCATCTTAGGGGACGGAGGCTGCGAGCAGTACTTC. This translates into CASILGDGGCEQYF. Based on the CDR3 plus reference TRBV11-2 and TRBJ2-7, the full variable domain is EAGVAQSPRYKIIEKRQSVAFWCNPISGHATLYWYQQILGQGPKLLIQFQNNGVVDDSQLPKDRFSAERLKGVDSTLKIQPAKLEDSAVYLCASILGDGGCEQYFGPGTRLTVT.

The genes are TRBV6-2 or TRBV6-3 and TRBJ2-7; 8 bases map to TRBD2. Germline values: CDR1 MNHEY, CDR2 SVGEGT. With V trimmed by 5 bases and J by 5 bases, 11 bases remained unmatched. This CDR3 is built from 15 residues. The CDR3 loop reads CASSRTGGGTHEQYF. DNA for the CDR3: TGTGCCAGCAGTCGGACTGGCGGGGGGACCCACGAGCAGTACTTC.

Regarding this clonotype: This may be a read error: a much more frequent sequence differs by one nucleotide. The chain links TRBV4-3 to TRBJ2-7, with 7 bases lining up with TRBD1. Per the germline V gene, CDR1 is LGHNA and CDR2 is YSLEER. This CDR3 comprises 16 residues. The CDR3 DNA reads as TGCGCCAGCAGCCAAGAGGGGACAGACCTTCCCTACGAGCAGCACTTC. Translation: CASSQEGTDLPYEQHF.